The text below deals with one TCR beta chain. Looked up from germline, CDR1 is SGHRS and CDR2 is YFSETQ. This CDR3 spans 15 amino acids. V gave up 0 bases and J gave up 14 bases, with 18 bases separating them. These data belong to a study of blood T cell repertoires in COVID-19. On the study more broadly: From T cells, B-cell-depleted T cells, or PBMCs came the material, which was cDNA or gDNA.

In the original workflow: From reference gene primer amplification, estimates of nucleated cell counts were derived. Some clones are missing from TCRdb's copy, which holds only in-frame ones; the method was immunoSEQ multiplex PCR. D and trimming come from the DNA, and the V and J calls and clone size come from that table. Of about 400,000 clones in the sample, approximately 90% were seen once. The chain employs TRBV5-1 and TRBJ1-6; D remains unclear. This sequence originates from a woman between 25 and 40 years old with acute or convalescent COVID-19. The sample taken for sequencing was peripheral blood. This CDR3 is CASSLAGLPLSTLHF. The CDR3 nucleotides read TGCGCCAGCAGCTTGGCCGGACTCCCCCTTTCCACCCTCCACTTT.